The 21 T cell receptor beta chains listed next were all sequenced from one sample in a study of T-cell reconstitution after alpha-beta-depleted transplantation in children (dated by TCRdb to the mid-2010s). According to the study, the label for this sample's treatment or condition signals: allogeneic hematopoietic cell transplantation with graft depleted of TCRalphabeta T cells and CD19 B cells. Receptors were amplified or captured by PCR. The sequencer was an Illumina HiSeq 2500. TCR library preparation used molecular barcoding, with unique molecular identifiers applied to normalize quantification of the TCRbeta repertoire. Through fastp at Q25 and MiXCR, TCRdb rebuilt clones from the public reads, retaining in-frame beta chains. Rows merge per CDR3 protein into single entries with the most common DNA and genes. The sample table lists hundreds of thousands of distinct CDR3 sequences, roughly 9.1% of them with a count of one. The top ten hold 35% to 40% of the sample.

The specimen comprised PBMCs, mostly from graft donor cells, sampled 360 days after TCRalphabeta/CD19-depleted stem cell transplant. All receptors come from a male patient under 10 years old who had a stem cell transplant for acute myeloid leukemia, so the T cells may come from the graft donor.

This chain's CDR3 is CSASGRRYSNQPQHF. The CDR3 nucleotides are TGCAGTGCTTCAGGGAGGCGTTATAGCAATCAGCCCCAGCATTTT. The chain links TRBV20-1 to TRBJ1-5, with D tentatively TRBD1 (5 bases). V was clipped by 5 bases and J by 0 bases, with 14 bases between them. The germline CDR1 and CDR2 sequences are DFQATT and SNEGSKA (reference sequence). The CDR3 length is 15 residues.

Comment on this clonotype: One junction end does not reproduce the germline sequence, and a read error may be involved. J is TRBJ2-3 and V is TRBV7-7; D is unclear. Germline V gives CDR1 SSHAT, CDR2 FNYEAQ (reference sequence). The CDR3 is 13 residues long. The CDR3 protein is CASSWGKDQTQYF. The CDR3 nucleotides are TGTGCTAGCAGCTGGGGTAAAGACCAGACGCAGTATTTT.

The V and J genes are TRBV21-1 and TRBJ2-1; TRBD2 reflects the table's D call only, with no check against the DNA. TRBV21-1 represents a pseudogene. The CDR3 runs to 14 residues. The CDR3 is CASSRETCWPEQFF. CDR3 DNA sequence: TGTGCCAGCAGCAGGGAGACCTGCTGGCCTGAGCAGTTCTTC.

This clonotype has only a few counts. V and J are TRBV20-1 and TRBJ2-7, with D perhaps given as TRBD1 or TRBD2 (6 bases each). The V gene lost 3 bases and the J gene lost 5 bases, with 17 bases spanning the gap. From germline, CDR1 is DFQATT and CDR2 SNEGSKA (reference sequence). This CDR3 comprises 14 residues. CDR3 sequence: CSARGSLGGNEQYF. The DNA of the CDR3 is TGCAGTGCTAGGGGTTCTCTGGGGGGCAACGAGCAGTACTTC.

This clonotype was detected only a few times. The V and J genes are TRBV12-3 or TRBV12-4 and TRBJ2-3, with TRBD2 identical over 10 bases. The trim removed 3 bases at V and 4 bases at J, leaving 4 bases unmatched. CDR3 length: 15 amino acids. The CDR3, as DNA: TGTGCCAGCAGTTTTGAGCGGGAGGGATCAGATACGCAGTATTTT. Its protein is CASSFEREGSDTQYF.

This clonotype was recorded many times. The chain joins TRBV25-1 to TRBJ2-3; D gene unclear. This CDR3 has 14 residues. The ends were cut back, 8 bases at V and 3 bases at J, with 15 bases in the middle. From germline, CDR1 is MGHDK and CDR2 SYGVNS. CDR3 nucleotides: TGTGCCAGCCGGACGGCCCCTGGGACAGATACGCAGTATTTT. Translation: CASRTAPGTDTQYF.

This clonotype came up many times. This chain's CDR3 is CSVEERRGVGGYTF. The CDR3 DNA is TGCAGCGTTGAAGAAAGGAGGGGAGTAGGGGGCTACACCTTC. This chain links TRBV29-1 with TRBJ1-2; TRBD1 is a possible D gene (5 bases). Trimming pared 0 bases from V and 8 bases from J, leaving 16 bases between. CDR3 length: 14 residues. Germline V CDR1 and CDR2: SQVTM, ANQGSEA.

This chain links TRBV7-2 with TRBJ2-7; perhaps TRBD1 as D (6 bases). Trimming removed 4 bases from V and 3 bases from J, with 16 bases in between. The CDR3 length is 15 residues. Germline V CDR1 and CDR2: SGHTA, FQGNSA. The CDR3 DNA reads as TGTGCCAGCAGCTCCAGAACGGGGACACTCTACGAGCAGTACTTC. Translation: CASSSRTGTLYEQYF.

V is TRBV5-5 and J is TRBJ2-5; possibly TRBD1 for D (6 bases). Germline CDR1 SGHKS, CDR2 YYEKEE (reference sequence). The V end lost 2 bases, the J end lost 3 bases, and 17 bases lay between the germline ends. This CDR3 contains 16 residues. The CDR3 region is CASSLGATGIKETQYF. The DNA of the CDR3 is TGTGCCAGCAGCTTAGGTGCCACAGGGATAAAAGAGACCCAGTACTTC. The variable domain in full, completed from reference TRBV5-5 and TRBJ2-5, reads DAGVTQSPTHLIKTRGQQVTLRCSPISGHKSVSWYQQVLGQGPQFIFQYYEKEERGRGNFPDRFSARQFPNYSSELNVNALLLGDSALYLCASSLGATGIKETQYFGPGTRLLVL.

The chain links TRBV29-1 to TRBJ1-2; 8 bases are shared with TRBD1. This CDR3 spans 14 amino acids. V dropped 4 bases and J dropped 2; count of bases not matched to a gene: 6. Germline V gene lookup returns CDR1 SQVTM and CDR2 ANQGSEA. CDR3 DNA: TGCAGCGTTGGCAGGGGGCGCGAGAACTATGGCTACACCTTC. The encoded protein is CSVGRGRENYGYTF.

This clonotype was seen repeatedly, ten times or more. This chain uses TRBV10-3 with TRBJ1-2; D gene uncertain. Germline-derived CDR1 and CDR2 are ENHRY and SYGVKD. V lost 10 bases and J 3 bases, leaving 12 bases between the germline ends. The CDR3 has 12 residues. DNA of the CDR3: TGTGCCACGCAAGACGGAGACTATGGCTACACCTTC. It translates to CATQDGDYGYTF.

This clonotype was detected only a few times. CDR3 DNA sequence: TGTGCCAGCAGCCCCCGGGCTAGCGGAGTGGGGGATGAGCAGTTCTTC. Its protein is CASSPRASGVGDEQFF. V is TRBV11-2 and J is TRBJ2-1; 7 nucleotides line up with TRBD2. The V gene's germline CDR1 is SGHAT and CDR2 FQNNGV. The length of the CDR3 is 16 residues. Trimming removed 5 bases from V and 8 bases from J; junction bases left unmatched: 15. The full variable domain, its missing parts supplied by reference TRBV11-2 and TRBJ2-1, is EAGVAQSPRYKIIEKRQSVAFWCNPISGHATLYWYQQILGQGPKLLIQFQNNGVVDDSQLPKDRFSAERLKGVDSTLKIQPAKLEDSAVYLCASSPRASGVGDEQFFGPGTRLTVL.

This clonotype was counted only a few times. The V and J genes are TRBV20-1 and TRBJ1-6; 7 nucleotides align to TRBD1. The germline V gene has CDR1 DFQATT and CDR2 SNEGSKA (reference sequence). The CDR3 is 14 residues long. The junction had 7 bases not matched to a gene; V was cut back by 1 base and J by 10 bases. The CDR3 DNA reads TGCAGTGCTAGAGTGACGACAGGGTGGTCACCCCTCCACTTT. Its protein product is CSARVTTGWSPLHF.

This clonotype was seen only a few times. V and J are TRBV20-1 and TRBJ2-7; TRBD2 agrees at 8 bases. J was trimmed by 1 base and V by 0 bases; bases with no gene match: 2. Germline lookup yields CDR1 DFQATT and CDR2 SNEGSKA (reference sequence). This CDR3 spans 14 amino acids. CDR3 nucleotides: TGCAGTGCTAGAGAAGCTAGCGGGTCCTACGAGCAGTACTTC. Protein product: CSAREASGSYEQYF.

The rearrangement joins TRBV18 to TRBJ2-3, with 8 bases identical to TRBD1. The germline V gene has CDR1 KGHSH and CDR2 LQKENI. J was trimmed by 5 bases and V by 3 bases; bases with no gene match: 7. The CDR3 spans 15 residues. Here the CDR3 reads CASSPTGAGGDTQYF. The DNA for the CDR3 is TGTGCCAGCTCACCGACAGGGGCCGGTGGAGATACGCAGTATTTT.

This clonotype appeared a few times. The chain uses TRBV7-3 and TRBJ2-3; the match to TRBD2 covers 11 bases. CDR3 length equals 15 residues. The V gene end was trimmed by 4 bases and the J gene end by 4 bases; junction bases not matched to a gene: 4. Germline CDR1 is SGHTA and CDR2 is FQGTGA. The CDR3 DNA reads TGTGCCAGCAGCTCTAGCGGGGGGCCCCCAGATACGCAGTATTTT. Amino acid sequence: CASSSSGGPPDTQYF.

This clonotype was recorded at least ten times. J is TRBJ2-1 and V is TRBV20-1; 13 bases line up with TRBD2. Trimming took 6 bases from V and 0 from J; bases not matched to a gene: 14. CDR1 and CDR2 (germline): DFQATT, SNEGSKA (reference sequence). This CDR3 is 19 amino acids long. CDR3 coding DNA: TGCAGTGCACGAAGGCAGGGGACTAGCGGGGTTCTCTCCTACAATGAGCAGTTCTTC. Residues: CSARRQGTSGVLSYNEQFF.

About this clonotype: This is likely a read error, given that the CDR3 carries no conserved phenylalanine or tryptophan at its end. The rearrangement links TRBV7-2 to TRBJ1-6; 10 bases match TRBD1. The CDR3 totals 15 residues. CDR1 is SGHTA and CDR2 is FQGNSA in the germline V gene. Trimming took 5 bases from V and 9 from J; bases not matched to a gene: 7. The CDR3 loop is CASSLRTGGSSPLHL. CDR3 in DNA: TGTGCCAGCAGCCTACGGACAGGGGGAAGTTCACCCCTCCACTTA.

Ten or more counts support this clonotype. The V and J genes are TRBV4-3 and TRBJ2-3; TRBD2 matches at 14 bases. Trimming took 5 bases from V and 3 from J; bases not matched to a gene: 4. CDR3 size: 16 residues. Germline V gene sequence: CDR1 LGHNA, CDR2 YSLEER. The CDR3 nucleotides read TGCGCCAGCAGCAAAGGGACTAGCGGGAGAACAGATACGCAGTATTTT. Its translation: CASSKGTSGRTDTQYF.

This clonotype was detected ten times or more. V usage is TRBV5-1 and J usage is TRBJ1-5, with D possibly TRBD1 on 5 matching bases. The CDR3 runs 13 residues. Germline V gene lookup returns CDR1 SGHRS and CDR2 YFSETQ. V shed 0 bases and J shed 5 bases, with 6 bases lying between them. CDR3 region: CASSLGDYQPQHF. Here the CDR3 DNA reads TGCGCCAGCAGCTTGGGGGACTATCAGCCCCAGCATTTT.

This clonotype was counted a few times. The chain carries TRBV5-1 and TRBJ2-7; TRBD1 might be the D (5 bases). The V end was cut by 0 bases, the J end by 2 bases, with 9 bases between. Germline V gives CDR1 SGHRS, CDR2 YFSETQ. The CDR3 runs 14 residues. For the CDR3, the DNA is TGCGCCAGCAGCTTGGTTGACAGACCCTACGAGCAGTACTTC. Its protein is CASSLVDRPYEQYF.